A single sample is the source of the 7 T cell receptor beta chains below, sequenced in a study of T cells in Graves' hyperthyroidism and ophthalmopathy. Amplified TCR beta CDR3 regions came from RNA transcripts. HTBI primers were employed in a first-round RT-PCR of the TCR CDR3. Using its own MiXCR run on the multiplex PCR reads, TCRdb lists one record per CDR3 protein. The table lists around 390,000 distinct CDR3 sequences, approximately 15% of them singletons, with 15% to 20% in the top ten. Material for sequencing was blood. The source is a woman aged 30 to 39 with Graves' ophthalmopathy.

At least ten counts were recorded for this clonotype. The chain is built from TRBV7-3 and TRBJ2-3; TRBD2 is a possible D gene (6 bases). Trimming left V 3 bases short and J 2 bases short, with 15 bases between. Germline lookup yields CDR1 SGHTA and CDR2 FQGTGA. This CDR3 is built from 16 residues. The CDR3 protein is CASSFLGRGDTDTQYF. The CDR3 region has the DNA TGTGCCAGCAGCTTTTTAGGGCGGGGAGACACAGATACGCAGTATTTT.

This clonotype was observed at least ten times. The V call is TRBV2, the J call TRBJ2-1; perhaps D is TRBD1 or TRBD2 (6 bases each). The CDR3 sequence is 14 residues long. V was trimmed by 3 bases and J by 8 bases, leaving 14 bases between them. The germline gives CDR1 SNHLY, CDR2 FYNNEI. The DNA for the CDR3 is TGTGCCAGCAGTGAGGTTGGGGGGCCGGATGAGCAGTTCTTC. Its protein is CASSEVGGPDEQFF.

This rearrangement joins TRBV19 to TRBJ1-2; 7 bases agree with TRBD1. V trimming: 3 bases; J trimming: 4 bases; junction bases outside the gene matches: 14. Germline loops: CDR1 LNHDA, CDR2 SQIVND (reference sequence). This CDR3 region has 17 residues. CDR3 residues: CASSMARQGKATYGYTF. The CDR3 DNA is TGTGCCAGTAGTATGGCCCGACAGGGAAAGGCTACCTATGGCTACACCTTC.

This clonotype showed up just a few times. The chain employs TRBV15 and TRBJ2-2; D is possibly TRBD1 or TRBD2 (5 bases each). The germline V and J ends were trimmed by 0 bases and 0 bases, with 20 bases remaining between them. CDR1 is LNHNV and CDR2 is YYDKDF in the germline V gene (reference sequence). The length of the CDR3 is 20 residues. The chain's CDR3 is CATSRDGGGEPFANTGELFF. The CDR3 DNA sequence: TGTGCCACCAGCAGAGATGGTGGGGGAGAACCCTTCGCGAACACCGGGGAGCTGTTTTTT.

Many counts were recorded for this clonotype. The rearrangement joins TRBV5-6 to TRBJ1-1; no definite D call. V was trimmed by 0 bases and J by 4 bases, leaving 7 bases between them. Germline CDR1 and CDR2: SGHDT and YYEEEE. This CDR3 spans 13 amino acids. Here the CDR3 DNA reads TGTGCCAGCAGCTTGGCCGTTGTCACTGAAGCTTTCTTT. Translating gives CASSLAVVTEAFF.

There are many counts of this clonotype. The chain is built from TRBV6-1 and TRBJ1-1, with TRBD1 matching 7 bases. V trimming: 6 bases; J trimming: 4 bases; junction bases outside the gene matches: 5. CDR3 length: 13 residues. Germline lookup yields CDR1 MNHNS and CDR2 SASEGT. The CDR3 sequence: CASRRQGPTEAFF. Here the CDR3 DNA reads TGTGCCAGCAGGAGACAGGGACCCACTGAAGCTTTCTTT.

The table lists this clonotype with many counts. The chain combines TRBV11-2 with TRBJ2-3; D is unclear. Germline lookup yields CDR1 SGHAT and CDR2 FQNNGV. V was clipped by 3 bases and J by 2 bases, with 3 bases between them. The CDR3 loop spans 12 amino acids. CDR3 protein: CASSLFTDTQYF. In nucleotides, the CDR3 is TGTGCCAGCAGCTTGTTCACAGATACGCAGTATTTT.